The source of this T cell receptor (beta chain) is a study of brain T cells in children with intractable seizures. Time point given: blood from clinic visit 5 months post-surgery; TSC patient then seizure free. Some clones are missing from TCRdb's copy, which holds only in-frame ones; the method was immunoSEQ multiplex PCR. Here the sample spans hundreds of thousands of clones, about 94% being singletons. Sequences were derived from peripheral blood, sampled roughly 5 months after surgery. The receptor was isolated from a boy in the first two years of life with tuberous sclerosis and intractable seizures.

CDR3 DNA: TGTGCCAGCAGTTTAGAGGGTTTCTATGGCTACACCTTC. It translates to CASSLEGFYGYTF. The chain links TRBV12-3 or TRBV12-4 to TRBJ1-2; D gene ambiguous. The CDR3 extends over 13 amino acids. V shed 1 base and J shed 4 bases, with 7 bases lying between them.